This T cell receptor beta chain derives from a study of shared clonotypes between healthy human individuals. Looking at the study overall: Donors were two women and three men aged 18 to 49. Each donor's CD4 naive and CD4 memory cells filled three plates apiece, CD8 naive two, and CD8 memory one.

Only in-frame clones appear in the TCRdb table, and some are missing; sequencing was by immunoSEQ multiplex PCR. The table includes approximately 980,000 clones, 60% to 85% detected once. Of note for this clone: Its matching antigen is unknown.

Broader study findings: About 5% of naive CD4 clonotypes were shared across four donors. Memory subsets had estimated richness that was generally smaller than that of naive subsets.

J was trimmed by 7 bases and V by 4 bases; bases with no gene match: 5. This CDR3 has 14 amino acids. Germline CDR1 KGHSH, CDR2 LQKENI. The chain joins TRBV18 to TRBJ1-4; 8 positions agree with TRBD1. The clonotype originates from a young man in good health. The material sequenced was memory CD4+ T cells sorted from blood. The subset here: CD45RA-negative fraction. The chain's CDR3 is CASSLTGAVEKLFF. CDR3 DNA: TGTGCCAGCTCACTGACAGGGGCGGTTGAAAAACTGTTTTTT.